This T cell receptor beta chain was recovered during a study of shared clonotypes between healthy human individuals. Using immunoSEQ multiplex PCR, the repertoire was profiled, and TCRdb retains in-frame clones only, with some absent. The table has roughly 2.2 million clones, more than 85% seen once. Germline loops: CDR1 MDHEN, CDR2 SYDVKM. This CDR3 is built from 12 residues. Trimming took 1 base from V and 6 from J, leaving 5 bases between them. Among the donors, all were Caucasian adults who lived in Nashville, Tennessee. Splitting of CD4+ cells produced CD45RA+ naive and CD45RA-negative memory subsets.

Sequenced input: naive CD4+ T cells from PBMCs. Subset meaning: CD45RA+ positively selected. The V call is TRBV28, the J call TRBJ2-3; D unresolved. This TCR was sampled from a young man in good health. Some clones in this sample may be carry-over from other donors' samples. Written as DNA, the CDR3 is TGTGCCAGCAGTTTATTTATGGATACGCAGTATTTT. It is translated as CASSLFMDTQYF.